Listed below are T cell receptor beta chains from one sample, sequenced in a study of CXCR3-negative and CXCR3-positive naive CD8 T cells. Using the 5' RACE reads, TCRdb records one entry per CDR3 protein without DNA. This repertoire includes about 8,300 distinct CDR3 sequences. Input material: naive CXCR3- CD8+ T cells from blood. The receptors here all came from a human donor in good health. Some clones in this sample may be carry-over from other donors' samples. The CDR3 runs from the conserved cysteine through the conserved F or W. The size of a clone is reported for some rows only, either as once, few or many, or as a class for expanded clones.

size | J | V | CDR3
medium-sized | TRBJ1-6 | TRBV7-9 | CASSLGGGMDNSPLHF
medium-sized | TRBJ2-7 | TRBV7-9 | CASSLVGGVNEQYF
NA | TRBJ2-2 | TRBV29-1 | CSVHGLAGATGELFF
NA | TRBJ2-5 | TRBV12-3/TRBV12-4 | CASSSRLAEQETQYF
medium-sized | TRBJ1-1 | TRBV11-2 | CASSLVRAGGSEAFF
NA | TRBJ2-3 | TRBV12-3/TRBV12-4 | CASSLLADTQYF
NA | TRBJ1-3 | TRBV29-1 | CSVGDRLGNTIYF
NA | TRBJ2-6 | TRBV2 | CASSVFGASGITGANVLTF
NA | TRBJ2-7 | TRBV7-9 | CASSTTGYEQYF
NA | TRBJ2-1 | TRBV19 | CASSPGSPNEQFF